In its sample, the clone carrying this TCR beta chain was seen once. Its matching antigen is unknown. Data came from immunoSEQ multiplex PCR; TCRdb stores just in-frame clones and leaves some out. The sample lists hundreds of thousands of clones, approximately 97% occurring once. The data were taken from a study of shared clonotypes between healthy human individuals. Notes on the study in general: Across a handful of donors, naive CD4 shared 5% to 6.5%, naive CD8 under 4%, memory CD4 less than 2.5%, memory CD8 roughly 0.37%. The diversity represented, both genetic and in exposure history, was limited by few donors. The study found lower generation probabilities in non-shared clonotypes than in those shared by all four donors.

Division of CD4+ cells produced a CD45RA+ naive subset and a CD45RA-negative memory subset. The CDR3 is 18 residues long. The V and J ends lost 3 bases and 2 bases respectively, with 18 bases between them. Germline V lookup: CDR1 SGHNT, CDR2 YYREEE (reference sequence). The clonotype comes from a woman aged 25 to 39 in good health. V is TRBV5-4 and J is TRBJ2-6; D possibly matches TRBD1 or TRBD2 (5 bases each). Sequences were obtained from naive CD4+ T cells sorted from blood. Subset in this sample: CD45RA+ positively selected. The CDR3 DNA sequence: TGTGCCAGCAGCTGGGTGGGGGTCAGGGTTGCTGGGGCCAACGTCCTGACTTTC. Translating it yields CASSWVGVRVAGANVLTF.